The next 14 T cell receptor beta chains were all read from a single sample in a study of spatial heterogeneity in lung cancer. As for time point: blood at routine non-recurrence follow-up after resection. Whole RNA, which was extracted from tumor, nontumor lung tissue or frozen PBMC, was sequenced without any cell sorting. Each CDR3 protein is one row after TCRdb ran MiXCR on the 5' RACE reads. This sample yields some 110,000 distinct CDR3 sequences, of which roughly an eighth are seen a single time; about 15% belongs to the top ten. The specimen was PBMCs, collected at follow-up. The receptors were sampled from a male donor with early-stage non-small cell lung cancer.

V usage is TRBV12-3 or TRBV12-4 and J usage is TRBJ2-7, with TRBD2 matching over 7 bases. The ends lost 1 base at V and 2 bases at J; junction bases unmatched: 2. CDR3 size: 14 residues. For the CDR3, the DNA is TGTGCCAGCAGTTTAGATGGGGGGGCCTACGAGCAGTACTTC. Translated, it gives CASSLDGGAYEQYF.

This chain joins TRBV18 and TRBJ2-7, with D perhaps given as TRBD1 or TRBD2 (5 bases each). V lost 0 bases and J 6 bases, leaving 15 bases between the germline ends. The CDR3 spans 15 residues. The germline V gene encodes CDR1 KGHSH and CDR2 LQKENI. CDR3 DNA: TGTGCCAGCTCACCACCAGGGACGGCTAGGGGCGAGCAGTACTTC. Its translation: CASSPPGTARGEQYF.

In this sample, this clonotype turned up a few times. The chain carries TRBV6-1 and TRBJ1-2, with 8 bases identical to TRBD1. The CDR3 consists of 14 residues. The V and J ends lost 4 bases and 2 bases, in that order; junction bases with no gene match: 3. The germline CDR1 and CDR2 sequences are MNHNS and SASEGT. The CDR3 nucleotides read TGTGCCAGCAGTGCCCGACAGGGGAACTATGGCTACACCTTC. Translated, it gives CASSARQGNYGYTF.

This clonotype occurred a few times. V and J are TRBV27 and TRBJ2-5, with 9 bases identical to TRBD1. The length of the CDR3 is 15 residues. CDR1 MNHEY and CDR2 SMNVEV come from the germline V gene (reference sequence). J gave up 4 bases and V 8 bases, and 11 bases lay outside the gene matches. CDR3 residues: CASVKLGQGRETQYF. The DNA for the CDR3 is TGTGCCAGCGTTAAATTAGGACAGGGGAGAGAGACCCAGTACTTC.

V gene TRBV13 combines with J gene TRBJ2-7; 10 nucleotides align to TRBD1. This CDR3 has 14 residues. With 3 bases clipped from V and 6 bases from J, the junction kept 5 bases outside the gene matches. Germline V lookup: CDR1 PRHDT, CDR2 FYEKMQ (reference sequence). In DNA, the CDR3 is TGTGCCAGCAGCTTCCGGGACAGGGGATCCGAGCAGTACTTC. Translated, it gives CASSFRDRGSEQYF.

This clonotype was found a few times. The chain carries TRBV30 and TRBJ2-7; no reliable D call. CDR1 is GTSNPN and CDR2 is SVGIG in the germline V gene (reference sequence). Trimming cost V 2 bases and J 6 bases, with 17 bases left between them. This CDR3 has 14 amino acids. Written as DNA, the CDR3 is TGTGCCTGGAGTCCTGTCGGTACACGAAGCGAGCAGTACTTC. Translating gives CAWSPVGTRSEQYF. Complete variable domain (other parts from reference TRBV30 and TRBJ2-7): SQTIHQWPATLVQPVGSPLSLECTVEGTSNPNLYWYRQAAGRGLQLLFYSVGIGQISSEVPQNLSASRPQDRQFILSSKKLLLSDSGFYLCAWSPVGTRSEQYFGPGTRLTVT.

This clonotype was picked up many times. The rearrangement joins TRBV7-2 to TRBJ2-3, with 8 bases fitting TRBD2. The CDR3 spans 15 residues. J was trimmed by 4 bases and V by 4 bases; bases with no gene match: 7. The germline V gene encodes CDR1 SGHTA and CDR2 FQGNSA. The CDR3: CASSSIGGGADTQYF. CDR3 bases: TGTGCCAGCAGCTCTATCGGGGGGGGCGCAGATACGCAGTATTTT.

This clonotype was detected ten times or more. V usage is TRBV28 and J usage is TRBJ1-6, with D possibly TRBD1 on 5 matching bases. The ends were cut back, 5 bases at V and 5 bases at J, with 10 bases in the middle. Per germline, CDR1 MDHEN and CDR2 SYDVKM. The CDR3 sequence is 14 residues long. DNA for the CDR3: TGTGCCAGCAGTCCCCGACAGAATAATTCACCCCTCCACTTT. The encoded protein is CASSPRQNNSPLHF.

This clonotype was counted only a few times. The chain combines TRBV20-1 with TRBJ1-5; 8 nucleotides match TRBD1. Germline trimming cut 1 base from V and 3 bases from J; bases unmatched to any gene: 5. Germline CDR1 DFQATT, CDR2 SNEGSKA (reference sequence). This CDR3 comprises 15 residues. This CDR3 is CSARVPRGPNQPQHF. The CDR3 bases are TGCAGTGCTAGAGTCCCCAGGGGGCCCAATCAGCCCCAGCATTTT.

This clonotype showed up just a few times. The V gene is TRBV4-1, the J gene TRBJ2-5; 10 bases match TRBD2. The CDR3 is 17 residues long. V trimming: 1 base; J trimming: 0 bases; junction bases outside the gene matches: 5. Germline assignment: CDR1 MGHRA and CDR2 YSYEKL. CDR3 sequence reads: CASSQALSGGDQETQYF. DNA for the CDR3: TGCGCCAGCAGCCAAGCCCTCAGCGGGGGGGACCAAGAGACCCAGTACTTC.

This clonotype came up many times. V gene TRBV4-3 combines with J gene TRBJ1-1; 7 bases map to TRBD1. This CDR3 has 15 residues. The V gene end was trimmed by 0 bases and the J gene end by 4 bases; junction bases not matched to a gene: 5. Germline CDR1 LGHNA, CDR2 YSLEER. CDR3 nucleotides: TGCGCCAGCAGCCAAGACAGGGGGTCGGGCACTGAAGCTTTCTTT. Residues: CASSQDRGSGTEAFF.

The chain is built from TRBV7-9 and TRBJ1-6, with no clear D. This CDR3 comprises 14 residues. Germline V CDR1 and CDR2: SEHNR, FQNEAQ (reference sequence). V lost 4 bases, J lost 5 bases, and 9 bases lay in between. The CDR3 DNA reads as TGTGCCAGCAGCTCGGACCGAAATAATTCACCCCTCCACTTT. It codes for CASSSDRNNSPLHF. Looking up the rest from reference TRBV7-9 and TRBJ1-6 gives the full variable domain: DTGVSQNPRHKITKRGQNVTFRCDPISEHNRLYWYRQTLGQGPEFLTYFQNEAQLEKSRLLSDRFSAERPKGSFSTLEIQRTEQGDSAMYLCASSSDRNNSPLHFGNGTRLTVT.

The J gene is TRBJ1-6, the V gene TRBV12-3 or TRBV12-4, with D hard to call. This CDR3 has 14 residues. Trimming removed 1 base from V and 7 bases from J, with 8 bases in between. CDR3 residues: CASSLGRENSPLHF. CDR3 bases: TGTGCCAGCAGTTTAGGACGGGAAAATTCACCCCTCCACTTT.

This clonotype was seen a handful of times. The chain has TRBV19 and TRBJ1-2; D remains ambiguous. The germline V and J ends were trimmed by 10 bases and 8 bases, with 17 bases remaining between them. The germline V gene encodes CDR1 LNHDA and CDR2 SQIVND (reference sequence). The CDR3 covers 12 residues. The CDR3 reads CATSLSGEGYTF. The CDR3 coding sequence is TGTGCCACCAGTTTGTCCGGGGAAGGCTACACCTTC.